This T cell receptor (beta chain) was recorded in a study of cytomegalovirus exposure and HLA in healthy donors. Overall study: Earlier, 110 million or so unique TCR beta sequences were recovered from approximately 180 million T cells by an analysis. Most donors, roughly 82% of approximately 400 genotyped, fell in the Caucasian-associated ancestry cluster. Findings and limits, study-wide: Presence/absence analyses supposed approximately even sequencing depth among donors. Later analysis identified about 18,000 TCR beta sequences associated with HLA alleles, using a false discovery rate threshold of 0.05.

The primer mix had 60 Vbeta and 13 Jbeta primers. Method: immunoSEQ multiplex PCR; TCRdb's copy keeps in-frame clones and lacks some. This sample contains more than 110,000 clones. Points on this clone: Its antigen is unidentified.

The sequenced sample was PBMCs. The receptor was isolated from a man aged 35 to 55 in good health and CMV-seronegative.

CDR3 DNA: TGTGCCAGCAGCTTTCGCGGGAAGGCTTCACCCCTCCACTTT. It translates to CASSFRGKASPLHF. The gene calls are TRBV5-4 and TRBJ1-6, with D uncertain. Germline CDR1 reads SGHNT; CDR2 reads YYREEE (reference sequence). The CDR3 runs 14 residues. Trimming stripped 2 bases from V and 9 bases from J, with 12 bases between.